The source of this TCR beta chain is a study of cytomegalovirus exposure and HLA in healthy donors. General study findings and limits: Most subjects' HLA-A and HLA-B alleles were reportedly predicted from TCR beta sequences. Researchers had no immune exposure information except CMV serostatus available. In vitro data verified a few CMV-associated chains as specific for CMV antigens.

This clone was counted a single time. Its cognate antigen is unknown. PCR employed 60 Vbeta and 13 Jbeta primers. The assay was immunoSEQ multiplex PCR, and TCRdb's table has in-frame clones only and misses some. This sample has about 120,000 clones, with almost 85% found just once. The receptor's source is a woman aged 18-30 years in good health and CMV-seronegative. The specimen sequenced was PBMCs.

CDR3 region: CASSLTGERTQYF. The DNA of the CDR3 is TGCGCCAGCAGCTTAACAGGGGAAAGGACCCAGTACTTC. The chain couples TRBV5-1 to TRBJ2-5, with TRBD1 matching over 7 bases. Germline CDR1 and CDR2: SGHRS and YFSETQ. The CDR3 has 13 amino acids. Trimming took 2 bases from V and 7 from J; bases not matched to a gene: 5. Variable domain in full (rest from reference TRBV5-1 and TRBJ2-5): KAGVTQTPRYLIKTRGQQVTLSCSPISGHRSVSWYQQTPGQGLQFLFEYFSETQRNKGNFPGRFSGRQFSNSRSEMNVSTLELGDSALYLCASSLTGERTQYFGPGTRLLVL.